Listed here are 23 T cell receptor beta chains from one sample, sequenced in a study of monozygotic twins with inflammatory bowel disease. TCRdb re-called the 5' RACE reads and shows each CDR3 protein once, DNA omitted. In total, the table holds 300,000 to 450,000 distinct CDR3 sequences. What was sequenced was blood. The receptors shown here come from a human donor with ulcerative colitis or Crohn's disease, or a healthy co-twin of an affected twin (not recorded which).

The V call is TRBV5-1, the J call TRBJ2-1; TCRdb's D call of TRBD2 is untestable without DNA. The CDR3 is 17 residues long. Looked up from germline, CDR1 is SGHRS and CDR2 is YFSETQ. CDR3 sequence: CASSLEPGLAGVNEQFF. The complete variable domain, with remaining parts taken from reference TRBV5-1 and TRBJ2-1, reads KAGVTQTPRYLIKTRGQQVTLSCSPISGHRSVSWYQQTPGQGLQFLFEYFSETQRNKGNFPGRFSGRQFSNSRSEMNVSTLELGDSALYLCASSLEPGLAGVNEQFFGPGTRLTVL.

The chain combines TRBV6-1 with TRBJ1-1; TCRdb calls TRBD1, which cannot be checked without DNA. This CDR3 region has 16 residues. Looked up from germline, CDR1 is MNHNS and CDR2 is SASEGT. The CDR3 loop is CASSELMAGMNTEAFF.

This chain joins TRBV7-8 and TRBJ2-3. Germline CDR1 is SGHVS and CDR2 is FQNEAQ. The CDR3 covers 14 residues. The CDR3 sequence: CASSPTKGIHTQYF. Full variable domain (outside the CDR3, taken from reference TRBV7-8 and TRBJ2-3): GAGVSQSPRYKVAKRGQDVALRCDPISGHVSLFWYQQALGQGPEFLTYFQNEAQLDKSGLPSDRFFAERPEGSVSTLKIQRTQQEDSAVYLCASSPTKGIHTQYFGPGTRLTVL.

The V gene is TRBV12-3 or TRBV12-4, the J gene TRBJ2-3; TCRdb reports TRBD1, a call that lacks DNA to check it against. This CDR3 is 12 amino acids long. The CDR3 spells CASIGGTDTQYF.

The CDR3 is CSVPRRLAGGPANEQFF. The V and J genes are TRBV20-1 and TRBJ2-1; TCRdb names TRBD2, which stays unverified in the absence of DNA. CDR3 length: 17 residues. Germline V gene sequence: CDR1 DFQATT, CDR2 SNEGSKA (reference sequence).

The gene calls are TRBV10-3 and TRBJ2-4; TCRdb gives TRBD2 as the D gene, but with no DNA this cannot be confirmed. CDR1 and CDR2 from the germline V gene are ENHRY and SYGVKD. There are 20 residues in the CDR3. CDR3 sequence: CAVATYRGLPLDLAKNIQYF.

The rearrangement joins TRBV18 to TRBJ2-7; TCRdb returns TRBD1, unconfirmable since there is no DNA. The CDR3 is 15 residues long. Germline-derived CDR1 and CDR2 are KGHSH and LQKENI. The CDR3 loop is CASSPGQGARYEQYF.

This chain links TRBV29-1 with TRBJ1-1; TCRdb names TRBD1, which stays unverified in the absence of DNA. CDR1 and CDR2 from the germline V gene are SQVTM and ANQGSEA. CDR3 size: 16 residues. The chain's CDR3 is CSVEPFWDVLNTEAFF.

The chain combines TRBV25-1 with TRBJ1-1; TCRdb's D call, TRBD1, is unchecked because there is no DNA. CDR3 size: 15 residues. Germline-derived CDR1 and CDR2 are MGHDK and SYGVNS. This CDR3 reads CASSSARGLGTEAFF.

This chain links TRBV5-1 with TRBJ2-7; TCRdb names TRBD1, which stays unverified in the absence of DNA. CDR3 length: 14 residues. In germline, CDR1 is SGHRS, CDR2 YFSETQ. The CDR3 spells CASSPRREAREQYF.

This chain uses TRBV5-1 with TRBJ1-1. This CDR3 comprises 15 residues. The germline CDR1 and CDR2 sequences are SGHRS and YFSETQ. The CDR3 spells CASRSGLNGGTEAFF. The full variable domain, its missing parts supplied by reference TRBV5-1 and TRBJ1-1, is KAGVTQTPRYLIKTRGQQVTLSCSPISGHRSVSWYQQTPGQGLQFLFEYFSETQRNKGNFPGRFSGRQFSNSRSEMNVSTLELGDSALYLCASRSGLNGGTEAFFGQGTRLTVV.

The gene calls are TRBV12-3 or TRBV12-4 and TRBJ2-1. This CDR3 spans 13 amino acids. The CDR3 protein is CASRVGSYNEQFF.

V usage is TRBV4-1 and J usage is TRBJ2-3; TCRdb returns TRBD1, unconfirmable since there is no DNA. CDR1 is MGHRA, CDR2 YSYEKL, per germline. CDR3 length equals 13 residues. The CDR3 reads CASSPRGQGTQYF.

The gene calls are TRBV2 and TRBJ1-5. Germline V CDR1 and CDR2: SNHLY, FYNNEI. The CDR3 sequence is 16 residues long. This chain's CDR3 is CASRLGLTVLNQPQHF. The full variable domain, completed using reference TRBV2 and TRBJ1-5, is EPEVTQTPSHQVTQMGQEVILRCVPISNHLYFYWYRQILGQKVEFLVSFYNNEISEKSEIFDDQFSVERPDGSNFTLKIRSTKLEDSAMYFCASRLGLTVLNQPQHFGDGTRLSIL.

This sequence joins TRBV7-6 and TRBJ2-1. The CDR3 is 15 amino acids. CDR1 SGHVS and CDR2 FNYEAQ come from the germline V gene. The CDR3 spells CASSFGHLSYNEQFF.

The rearrangement links TRBV30 to TRBJ2-1; TCRdb selects TRBD1, and the lack of DNA leaves this call unchecked. Per the germline V gene, CDR1 is GTSNPN and CDR2 is SVGIG (reference sequence). The CDR3 is 11 residues long. Here the CDR3 reads CACARRDEQFF.

The V gene is TRBV5-1, the J gene TRBJ2-3; TCRdb reports TRBD1, a call that lacks DNA to check it against. From germline, CDR1 is SGHRS and CDR2 YFSETQ. The CDR3 is made up of 13 amino acids. CDR3: CASQRGSTDTQYF. The full variable domain, in which reference TRBV5-1 and TRBJ2-3 provide the parts outside the CDR3, is KAGVTQTPRYLIKTRGQQVTLSCSPISGHRSVSWYQQTPGQGLQFLFEYFSETQRNKGNFPGRFSGRQFSNSRSEMNVSTLELGDSALYLCASQRGSTDTQYFGPGTRLTVL.

This chain links TRBV4-1 with TRBJ2-5. The germline gives CDR1 MGHRA, CDR2 YSYEKL. This CDR3 has 16 amino acids. CDR3 protein: CASSQEMDGYQETQYF.

V is TRBV7-2 and J is TRBJ2-4; without DNA, the TCRdb call of TRBD1 cannot be checked. CDR1 is SGHTA and CDR2 is FQGNSA in the germline V gene. The CDR3 has 14 amino acids. This chain's CDR3 is CASSHTGGENIQYF. The complete variable domain, with remaining parts taken from reference TRBV7-2 and TRBJ2-4, reads GAGVSQSPSNKVTEKGKDVELRCDPISGHTALYWYRQSLGQGLEFLIYFQGNSAPDKSGLPSDRFSAERTGGSVSTLTIQRTQQEDSAVYLCASSHTGGENIQYFGAGTRLSVL.

CDR3 sequence reads: CASSLSRVETQYF. The chain carries TRBV7-3 and TRBJ2-5; TCRdb's D gene call, TRBD1, goes unchecked for lack of DNA. The length of the CDR3 is 13 residues. Germline CDR1 reads SGHTA; CDR2 reads FQGTGA.

The rearrangement joins TRBV4-3 to TRBJ1-6; TCRdb picks TRBD1, but there is no DNA to check that call. The germline gives CDR1 LGHNA, CDR2 YSLEER. The CDR3 runs to 16 residues. The CDR3 loop is CASSQEKGHINSPLHF.

The gene calls are TRBV4-3 and TRBJ2-2; the D call from TCRdb, TRBD2, cannot be confirmed without DNA. Germline V gene sequence: CDR1 LGHNA, CDR2 YSLEER. The CDR3 has 16 amino acids. The CDR3 here is CASSQAGRSLAGELFF.

The chain joins TRBV9 to TRBJ1-1; the TRBD1 assignment by TCRdb is unverifiable without DNA. Germline loops: CDR1 SGDLS, CDR2 YYNGEE. The CDR3 extends over 15 amino acids. The CDR3 spells CASSVDWGPGTEAFF.